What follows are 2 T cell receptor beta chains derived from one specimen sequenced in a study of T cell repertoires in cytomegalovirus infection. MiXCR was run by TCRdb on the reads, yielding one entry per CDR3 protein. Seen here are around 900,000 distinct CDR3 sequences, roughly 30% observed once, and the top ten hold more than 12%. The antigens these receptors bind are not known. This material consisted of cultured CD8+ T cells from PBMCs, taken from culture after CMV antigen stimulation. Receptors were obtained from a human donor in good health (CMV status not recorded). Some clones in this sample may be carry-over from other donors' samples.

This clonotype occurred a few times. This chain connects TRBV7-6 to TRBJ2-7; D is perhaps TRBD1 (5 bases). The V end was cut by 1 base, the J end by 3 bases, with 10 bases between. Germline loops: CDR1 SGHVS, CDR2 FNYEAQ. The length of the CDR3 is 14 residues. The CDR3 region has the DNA TGTGCCAGCAGCTTAGGGGGCGGATACTACGAGCAGTACTTC. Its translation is CASSLGGGYYEQYF.

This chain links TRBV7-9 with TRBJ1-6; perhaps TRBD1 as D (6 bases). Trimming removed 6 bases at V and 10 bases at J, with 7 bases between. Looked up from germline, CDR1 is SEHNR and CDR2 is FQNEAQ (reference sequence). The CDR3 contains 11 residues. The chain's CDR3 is CASRGGSPLHF. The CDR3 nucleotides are TGTGCCAGCAGGGGGGGCTCACCCCTCCACTTT.